The TCR beta chain under discussion was sequenced for a study of cytomegalovirus exposure and HLA in healthy donors. This clone came up a few times. Its antigen is not known. Germline V gives CDR1 LGHNA, CDR2 YSLEER. Trimming pared 0 bases from V and 7 bases from J, leaving 9 bases between. The CDR3 extends over 13 amino acids. Whole-study findings and limits: A later analysis showed TCR association rates differing by HLA locus, peaking at DRB1 and lowest at HLA-C. Sequencing likely caused a cluster of highly shared sequence variants. In an earlier analysis, in 620 or so donors, most V segments appeared productive either ~87% or ~30% of the time.

Primers: 60 Vbeta forward and 13 Jbeta reverse. Clones were read by immunoSEQ multiplex PCR, and TCRdb kept only the in-frame ones, dropping some. Here the sample spans fewer than 200,000 clones, 80% being singletons. The TCR was taken from a woman aged 50 to 60 in good health and CMV-seropositive. The specimen sequenced was PBMCs. V is TRBV4-3 and J is TRBJ1-1; D is undetermined. CDR3: CASSQDGGGEAFF. DNA of the CDR3: TGCGCCAGCAGCCAAGATGGTGGAGGTGAAGCTTTCTTT.